One sample yielded the 5 T cell receptor beta chains listed below, sequenced in a study of vaccination effects on CD4 cells after COVID-19. The antigens of these receptors remain unknown. Produced via immunoSEQ multiplex PCR; TCRdb's table is partial and in-frame only. The profile shows 70,000 or so clones, over 60% of them singletons. When around 9 days of culture had elapsed, CD4+ T cells were isolated. The sequencing here drew on CD4+ T cells from PBMCs cultured without peptide, taken before COVID-19 vaccination. Receptors originate from a human donor who received a COVID-19 vaccine.

The chain carries TRBV6-5 and TRBJ2-1, with D uncertain. Trimming pared 2 bases from V and 10 bases from J, leaving 9 bases between. The CDR3 spans 12 residues. CDR1 MNHEY and CDR2 SVGAGI come from the germline V gene. Here the CDR3 DNA reads TGTGCCAGCAGTTACATGGTGGGGGAGCAGTTCTTC. It yields the protein CASSYMVGEQFF.

The rearrangement joins TRBV24-1 to TRBJ2-3, with a weak D call TRBD1 (5 bases). Trimming cost V 7 bases and J 0 bases, with 10 bases left between them. There are 14 residues in the CDR3. CDR1 is KGHDR, CDR2 SFDVKD, per germline. The CDR3, as DNA: TGTGCCACCAGGGACAAAACTAGCACAGATACGCAGTATTTT. Translating gives CATRDKTSTDTQYF.

In this sample, this clone turned up a few times. The gene calls are TRBV1 and TRBJ2-2; the D call TRBD2 from the table was never checked on the DNA. TRBV1 is classified as a pseudogene. This CDR3 is built from 17 residues. CDR3 region: CTSSQGGGGDNTGELFF. CDR3 DNA sequence: TGCACCAGCAGCCAAGGGGGCGGGGGAGATAACACCGGGGAGCTGTTTTTT.

This sequence joins TRBV27 and TRBJ1-1; D perhaps matches TRBD1 (6 bases). V was clipped by 5 bases and J by 0 bases, with 25 bases between them. Looked up from germline, CDR1 is MNHEY and CDR2 is SMNVEV (reference sequence). The CDR3 consists of 19 residues. CDR3 residues: CASSRGDKPTFPLNTEAFF. DNA of the CDR3: TGTGCCAGCAGTCGGGGGGACAAACCCACTTTCCCCCTGAACACTGAAGCTTTCTTT.

This chain joins TRBV24-1 and TRBJ2-3; the D is unclear. The V and J ends lost 6 bases and 2 bases respectively, with 2 bases between them. The germline V gene has CDR1 KGHDR and CDR2 SFDVKD. This CDR3 is 11 amino acids long. The CDR3 nucleotides read TGTGCCACCAGTTCCACAGATACGCAGTATTTT. Encoded protein: CATSSTDTQYF.